Presented here are 10 T cell receptor beta chains from one specimen sequenced in a study of blood T cell repertoires in COVID-19. The table came from immunoSEQ multiplex PCR; TCRdb's copy has only in-frame clones and leaves some out. This sample yields a few hundred thousand clones, of which 80% to 90% are seen a single time; over 1% belongs to the top ten. Sequencing was carried out using PBMCs or T cells enriched from blood (not recorded which). The receptors shown here come from a man aged 25 to 45 who had recovered from COVID-19.

V gene TRBV7-9 combines with J gene TRBJ1-4; D is ambiguous. The CDR3 covers 15 residues. CDR1 is SEHNR and CDR2 is FQNEAQ in the germline V gene (reference sequence). Deletions cut 2 bases from V and 3 bases from J, with 10 bases between. CDR3 residues: CASSLTGLSNEKLFF. The CDR3 nucleotides read TGTGCCAGCAGCTTAACGGGTTTGTCTAATGAAAAACTGTTTTTT.

The V and J genes are TRBV4-1 and TRBJ2-2; 10 bases align to TRBD2. V was pared by 4 bases and J by 6 bases, with 5 bases of the junction left unmatched. From germline, CDR1 is MGHRA and CDR2 YSYEKL. CDR3 length: 15 residues. The CDR3 DNA follows: TGCGCCAGCAGCCGGGCTAGCGGGGGTTCCGGGGAGCTGTTTTTT. Its translation: CASSRASGGSGELFF.

The rearrangement links TRBV9 to TRBJ2-1, with D tentatively TRBD1 (6 bases). This CDR3 spans 16 amino acids. Germline V lookup: CDR1 SGDLS, CDR2 YYNGEE. Trimming took off 0 bases at V and 4 bases at J, with 14 bases between the two ends. CDR3 in DNA: TGTGCCAGCAGCGTAGCTACAGGGTCCGGGTACAATGAGCAGTTCTTC. Protein sequence: CASSVATGSGYNEQFF.

The gene calls are TRBV6-4 and TRBJ2-3, with D hard to call. This CDR3 has 13 amino acids. From germline, CDR1 is MRHNA and CDR2 SNTAGT. Trimming pared 2 bases from V and 8 bases from J, leaving 11 bases between. The CDR3 here is CASSDIGGVTQYF. The DNA for the CDR3 is TGTGCCAGCAGTGACATAGGCGGCGTTACGCAGTATTTT.

The chain has TRBV19 and TRBJ1-2, with 9 bases aligning to TRBD1. This CDR3 contains 14 residues. V lost 4 bases to trimming and J lost 3 bases; unmatched junction nucleotides: 3. Per germline, CDR1 LNHDA and CDR2 SQIVND (reference sequence). The CDR3 here is CASSTRQGDYGYTF. CDR3 DNA: TGTGCCAGTAGTACCCGACAGGGGGACTATGGCTACACCTTC. Filled out from reference TRBV19 and TRBJ1-2, the complete variable domain reads DGGITQSPKYLFRKEGQNVTLSCEQNLNHDAMYWYRQDPGQGLRLIYYSQIVNDFQKGDIAEGYSVSREKKESFPLTVTSAQKNPTAFYLCASSTRQGDYGYTFGSGTRLTVV.

The rearrangement joins TRBV5-1 to TRBJ1-6; no clear D. In germline, CDR1 is SGHRS, CDR2 YFSETQ. V gave up 2 bases and J gave up 0 bases, with 9 bases separating them. This CDR3 contains 16 residues. CDR3: CASSLKESSYNSPLHF. Written as DNA, the CDR3 is TGCGCCAGCAGCTTAAAGGAGAGCTCCTATAATTCACCCCTCCACTTT.

V is TRBV10-3 and J is TRBJ2-6; TRBD1 agrees at 10 bases. V shed 6 bases and J 0 bases; nucleotides not matched to a gene: 20. CDR1 and CDR2 from the germline V gene are ENHRY and SYGVKD. The CDR3 consists of 22 residues. The CDR3 reads CAIRALPRDRGPRSSGANVLTF. As DNA, the CDR3 is TGTGCCATCAGAGCCCTCCCTCGGGACAGGGGCCCTCGCAGCTCTGGGGCCAACGTCCTGACTTTC.

The rearrangement uses TRBV5-4 and TRBJ1-5, with 8 bases matching TRBD1. This CDR3 comprises 15 residues. Germline CDR1 reads SGHNT; CDR2 reads YYREEE (reference sequence). The trim removed 4 bases at V and 1 base at J, leaving 4 bases unmatched. The CDR3 coding sequence is TGTGCCAGCAGCCTACAGGGGGTGAGCAATCAGCCCCAGCATTTT. It codes for CASSLQGVSNQPQHF.

The chain has TRBV10-3 and TRBJ2-7, with D perhaps TRBD2 (5 bases). This CDR3 has 14 amino acids. Germline CDR1 reads ENHRY; CDR2 reads SYGVKD. The V end was cut by 4 bases, the J end by 1 base, with 11 bases between. Here the CDR3 reads CAISASSGSYEQYF. DNA for the CDR3: TGTGCCATCAGTGCTTCCAGCGGTTCCTACGAGCAGTACTTC.

The rearrangement joins TRBV6-7 to TRBJ1-5, with a tentative D call TRBD1 (5 bases). TRBV6-7 is reported as an ORF; its role is uncertain. Trimming stripped 2 bases from V and 0 bases from J, with 14 bases between. The CDR3 totals 17 residues. DNA for the CDR3: TGTGCCAGCAGTTACGACAGTTCAAGGATTAGCAATCAGCCCCAGCATTTT. It yields the protein CASSYDSSRISNQPQHF.